This TCR beta chain was observed in a study of spatial heterogeneity in lung cancer. Germline V gives CDR1 DFQATT, CDR2 SNEGSKA (reference sequence). This CDR3 spans 14 amino acids. V lost 3 bases and J lost 5; bases outside the gene matches: 7. In TCRdb, the 5' RACE reads were re-called with MiXCR into one record per CDR3 protein. The sample has approximately 66,000 distinct CDR3 sequences; roughly 6.4% are singletons. This clonotype was seen ten or more times. Its antigen remains unidentified. Study-wide results and caveats: Compared with follow-up, resection was when ubiquitous expanded tumor TCRs appeared in blood more.

Documented time point: sample taken at primary tumor resection. Extraction of whole RNA from tumor, nontumor lung or frozen PBMC preceded unsorted sequencing. The sequence was obtained from a female donor with early-stage non-small cell lung cancer. J is TRBJ2-3 and V is TRBV20-1; 8 nucleotides line up with TRBD2. The sample in question was PBMCs, obtained at surgery. For the CDR3, the DNA is TGCAGTGCTAGCGGGAGGGCCAGGGAAGATACGCAGTATTTT. Translated, it gives CSASGRAREDTQYF.